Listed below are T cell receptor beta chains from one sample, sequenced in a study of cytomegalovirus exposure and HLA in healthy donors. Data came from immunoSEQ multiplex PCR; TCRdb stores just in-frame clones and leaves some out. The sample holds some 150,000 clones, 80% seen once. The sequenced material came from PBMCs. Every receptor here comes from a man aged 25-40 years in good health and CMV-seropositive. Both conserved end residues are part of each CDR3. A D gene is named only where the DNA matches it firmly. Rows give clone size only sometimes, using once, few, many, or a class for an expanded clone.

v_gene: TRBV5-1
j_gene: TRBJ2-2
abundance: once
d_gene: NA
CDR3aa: CASSWTSNTGELFF
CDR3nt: TGCGCCAGCAGTTGGACATCGAACACCGGGGAGCTGTTTTTT

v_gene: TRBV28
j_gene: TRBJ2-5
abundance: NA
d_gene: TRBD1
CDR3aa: CASSENTGALGAQYF
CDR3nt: TGTGCCAGCAGCGAAAATACAGGGGCCCTTGGGGCCCAGTACTTC

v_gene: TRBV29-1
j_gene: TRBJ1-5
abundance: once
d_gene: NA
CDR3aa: CSVGEGGGQPQHF
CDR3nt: TGCAGCGTTGGCGAGGGAGGAGGCCAGCCCCAGCATTTT

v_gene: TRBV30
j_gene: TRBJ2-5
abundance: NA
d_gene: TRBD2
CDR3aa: CAWRAGGTGWTQYF
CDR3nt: TGTGCCTGGAGGGCGGGAGGGACGGGGTGGACCCAGTACTTC

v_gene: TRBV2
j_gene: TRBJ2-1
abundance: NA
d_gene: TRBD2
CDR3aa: CASSAGLTNNEQFF
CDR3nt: TGTGCCAGCAGTGCGGGACTAACAAACAATGAGCAGTTCTTC

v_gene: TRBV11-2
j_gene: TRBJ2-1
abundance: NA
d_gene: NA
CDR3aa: CASSLDPQAYNEQFF
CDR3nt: TGTGCCAGCAGCTTAGATCCACAAGCGTACAATGAGCAGTTCTTC

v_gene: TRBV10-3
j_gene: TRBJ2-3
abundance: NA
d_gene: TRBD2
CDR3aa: CAISESVAGGDTDTQYF
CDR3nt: TGTGCCATCAGTGAGTCGGTAGCGGGAGGGGACACAGATACGCAGTATTTT

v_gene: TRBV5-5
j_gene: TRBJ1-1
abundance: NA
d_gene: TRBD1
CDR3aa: CASSTPVNLQGVWRNTEAFF
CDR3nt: TGTGCCAGCAGCACCCCCGTCAATTTACAGGGGGTATGGAGGAACACTGAAGCTTTCTTT

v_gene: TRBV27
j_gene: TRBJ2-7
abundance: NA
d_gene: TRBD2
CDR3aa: CASRIREGHYEQYF
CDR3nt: TGTGCCAGCAGAATAAGGGAGGGCCACTACGAGCAGTACTTC

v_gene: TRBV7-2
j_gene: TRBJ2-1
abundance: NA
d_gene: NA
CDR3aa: CASSLRVAAYNEQFF
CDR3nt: TGTGCCAGCAGCTTAAGGGTAGCGGCCTACAATGAGCAGTTCTTC

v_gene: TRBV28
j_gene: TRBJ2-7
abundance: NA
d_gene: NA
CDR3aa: CASLGVAAPYEQYF
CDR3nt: TGTGCCAGTCTAGGTGTAGCAGCTCCCTACGAGCAGTACTTC

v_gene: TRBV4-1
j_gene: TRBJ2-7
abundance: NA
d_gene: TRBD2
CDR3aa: CASSPWTSGSYEQYF
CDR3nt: TGCGCCAGCAGCCCATGGACTAGCGGGAGTTACGAGCAGTACTTC

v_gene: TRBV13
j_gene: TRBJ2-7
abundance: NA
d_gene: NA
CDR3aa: CASSIGTQTYEQYF
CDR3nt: TGTGCCAGCAGCATAGGGACACAAACCTACGAGCAGTACTTC

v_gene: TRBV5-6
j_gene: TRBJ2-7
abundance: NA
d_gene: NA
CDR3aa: CASSWQGRAIHEQYF
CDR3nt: TGTGCCAGCAGCTGGCAGGGCCGGGCGATCCACGAGCAGTACTTC

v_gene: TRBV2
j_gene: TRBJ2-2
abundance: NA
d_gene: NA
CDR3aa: CASSLNTGELFF
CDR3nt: TGTGCCAGCAGCCTGAACACCGGGGAGCTGTTTTTT

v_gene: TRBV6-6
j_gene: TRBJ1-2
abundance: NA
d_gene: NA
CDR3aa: CASSSASTWGYTF
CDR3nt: TGTGCCAGCAGCTCCGCGAGCACTTGGGGCTACACCTTC

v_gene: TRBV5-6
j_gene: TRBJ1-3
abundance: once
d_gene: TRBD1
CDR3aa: CASSSRDRTGNTIYF
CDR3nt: TGTGCCAGCAGCTCCCGGGACAGGACTGGAAACACCATATATTTT

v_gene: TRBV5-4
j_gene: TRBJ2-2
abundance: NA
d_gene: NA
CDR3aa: CASSLANGELFF
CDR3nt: TGTGCCAGCAGCTTGGCAAACGGGGAGCTGTTTTTT

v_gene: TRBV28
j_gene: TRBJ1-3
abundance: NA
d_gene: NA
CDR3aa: CASSPGVGGNTIYF
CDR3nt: TGTGCCAGCAGCCCAGGGGTTGGGGGAAACACCATATATTTT

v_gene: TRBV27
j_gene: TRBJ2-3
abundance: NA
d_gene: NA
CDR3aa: CASSLKTPLRGTDTQYF
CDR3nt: TGTGCCAGCAGTCTCAAAACTCCCCTGCGGGGCACAGATACGCAGTATTTT

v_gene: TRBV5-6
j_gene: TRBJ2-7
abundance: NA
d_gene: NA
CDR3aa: CASSLAGVDSYEQYF
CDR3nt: TGTGCCAGCAGCTTGGCCGGGGTGGACTCCTACGAGCAGTACTTC

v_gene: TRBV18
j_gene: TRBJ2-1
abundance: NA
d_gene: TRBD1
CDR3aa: CASSDRDRGEQFF
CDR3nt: TGTGCCAGCTCAGACCGGGACAGGGGAGAGCAGTTCTTC

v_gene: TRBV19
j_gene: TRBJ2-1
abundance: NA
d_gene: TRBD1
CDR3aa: CASSILRGRGLNEQFF
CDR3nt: TGTGCCAGTAGTATTCTCAGGGGGCGCGGGCTCAATGAGCAGTTCTTC

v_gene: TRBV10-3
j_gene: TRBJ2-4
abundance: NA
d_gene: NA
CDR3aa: CAISESRENIQYF
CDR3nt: TGTGCCATCAGTGAGTCCAGGGAAAACATTCAGTACTTC

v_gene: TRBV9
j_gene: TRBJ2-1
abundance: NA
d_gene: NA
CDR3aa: CASSVGLSATYNEQFF
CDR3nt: TGTGCCAGCAGCGTAGGGCTAAGCGCCACCTACAATGAGCAGTTCTTC

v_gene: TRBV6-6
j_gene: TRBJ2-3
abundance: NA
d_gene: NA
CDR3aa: CAAGGGPPTDTQYF
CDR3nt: TGTGCCGCCGGAGGGGGCCCCCCCACAGATACGCAGTATTTT

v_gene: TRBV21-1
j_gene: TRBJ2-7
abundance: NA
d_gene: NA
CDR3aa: CASSKIARLSSYEQYF
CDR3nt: TGTGCCAGCAGCAAAATCGCCCGGTTAAGCTCCTACGAGCAGTACTTC

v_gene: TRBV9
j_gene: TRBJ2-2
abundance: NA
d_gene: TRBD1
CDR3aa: CASSGTGVNTGELFF
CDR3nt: TGTGCCAGCAGCGGAACAGGGGTGAACACCGGGGAGCTGTTTTTT

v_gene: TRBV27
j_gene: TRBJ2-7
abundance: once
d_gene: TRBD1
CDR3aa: CASSLGPRGPPYEQYF
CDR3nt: TGTGCCAGCAGCCTGGGGCCAAGGGGGCCACCCTACGAGCAGTACTTC

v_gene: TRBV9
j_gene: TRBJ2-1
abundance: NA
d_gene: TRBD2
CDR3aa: CASSVNGRGNNEQFF
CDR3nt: TGTGCCAGCAGCGTGAACGGGAGGGGAAACAATGAGCAGTTCTTC

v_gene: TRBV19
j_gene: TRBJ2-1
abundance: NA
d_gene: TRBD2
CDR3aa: CASSGQLAGAYNEQFF
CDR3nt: TGTGCCAGTAGTGGCCAACTAGCGGGAGCCTACAATGAGCAGTTCTTC

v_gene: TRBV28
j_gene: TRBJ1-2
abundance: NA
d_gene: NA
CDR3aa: CASRNPGQPNGYTF
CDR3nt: TGTGCCAGCAGAAACCCTGGGCAACCTAATGGCTACACCTTC

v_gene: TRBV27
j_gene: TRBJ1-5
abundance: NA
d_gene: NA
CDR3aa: CASRTYRYNQPQHF
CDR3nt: TGTGCCAGCAGGACCTACAGATACAATCAGCCCCAGCATTTT

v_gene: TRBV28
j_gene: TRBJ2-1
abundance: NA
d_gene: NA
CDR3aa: CASSPNSRGINEQFF
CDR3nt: TGTGCCAGCAGTCCAAACAGCCGAGGGATCAATGAGCAGTTCTTC

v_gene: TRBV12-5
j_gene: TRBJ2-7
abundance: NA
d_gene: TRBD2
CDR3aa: CASGLGGTSGSEQYF
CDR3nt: TGTGCTAGTGGTTTGGGAGGGACTAGCGGCTCCGAGCAGTACTTC

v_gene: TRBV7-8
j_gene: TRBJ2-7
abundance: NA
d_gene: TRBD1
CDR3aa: CASRVGTGPGEQYF
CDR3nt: TGTGCCAGCAGAGTGGGGACAGGGCCTGGAGAGCAGTACTTC

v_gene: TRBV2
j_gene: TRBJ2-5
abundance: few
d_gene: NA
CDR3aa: CASSRLKAGAQYF
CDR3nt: TGTGCCAGCAGCCGTTTGAAAGCCGGGGCCCAGTACTTC

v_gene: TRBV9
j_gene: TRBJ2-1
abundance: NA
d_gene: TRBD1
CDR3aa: CASSAGQAISSYNEQFF
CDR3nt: TGTGCCAGCAGCGCGGGACAGGCGATAAGCTCCTACAATGAGCAGTTCTTC

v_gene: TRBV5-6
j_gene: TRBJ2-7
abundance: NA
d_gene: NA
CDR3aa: CASSLTGSLYEQYF
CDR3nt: TGTGCCAGCAGCTTGACAGGGAGTTTATACGAGCAGTACTTC

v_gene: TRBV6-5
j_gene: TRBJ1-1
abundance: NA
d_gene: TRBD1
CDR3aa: CASSRSGQDTEAFF
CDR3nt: TGTGCCAGCAGCAGATCGGGACAGGACACTGAAGCTTTCTTT

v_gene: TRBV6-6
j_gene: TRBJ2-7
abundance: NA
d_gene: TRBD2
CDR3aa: CASRPTSASSYEQYF
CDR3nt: TGTGCCAGCAGGCCTACTAGCGCGAGCTCCTACGAGCAGTACTTC